A single sample is the source of the 8 T cell receptor beta chains below, sequenced in a study of T-cell reconstitution after alpha-beta-depleted transplantation in children. Preparing the TCRbeta library involved the use of unique molecular identifiers. TCRdb reanalysed the PCR reads using MiXCR and keeps one entry per CDR3 protein. The data show some 150,000 distinct CDR3 sequences, 7.5% to 9% seen once. Material: PBMCs, mostly from graft donor cells, obtained 180 days after TCRalphabeta/CD19-depleted stem cell transplant. The receptors stem from a female patient aged 2-15 years who had a stem cell transplant for congenital amegakaryocytic thrombocytopenia, so the T cells may come from the graft donor.

V usage is TRBV11-3 and J usage is TRBJ2-3; tentative D call: TRBD1 (6 bases). V lost 2 bases, J lost 2 bases, and 8 bases lay in between. Germline CDR1 reads SGHNT; CDR2 reads YENEEA. The CDR3 is made up of 14 amino acids. This CDR3 reads CASSLRTATDTQYF. The CDR3 DNA is TGTGCCAGCAGCTTACGGACAGCCACAGATACGCAGTATTTT.

This clonotype was counted a few times. The chain links TRBV7-2 to TRBJ2-7, with a possible D match to TRBD2 (5 bases). The CDR3 spans 15 residues. The germline V and J ends were trimmed by 5 bases and 0 bases, with 14 bases remaining between them. Germline-derived CDR1 and CDR2 are SGHTA and FQGNSA. In DNA form, the CDR3 reads TGTGCCAGCAGCCGAGGAGGTAAGACCTCCTACGAGCAGTACTTC. Translated, it gives CASSRGGKTSYEQYF.

This chain links TRBV25-1 with TRBJ2-5; TRBD2 aligns across 8 bases. This CDR3 has 13 residues. V lost 7 bases and J lost 5; bases outside the gene matches: 6. The germline gives CDR1 MGHDK, CDR2 SYGVNS. CDR3 in amino acids: CASKREWMETQYF. Here the CDR3 DNA reads TGTGCCAGCAAGCGGGAGTGGATGGAGACCCAGTACTTC.

This clonotype showed up just a few times. The chain has TRBV20-1 and TRBJ2-1; 9 nucleotides align to TRBD1. With V trimmed by 3 bases and J by 9 bases, 9 bases remained unmatched. Per the germline V gene, CDR1 is DFQATT and CDR2 is SNEGSKA (reference sequence). The CDR3 has 14 residues. CDR3 loop: CSASRDRGGVEQFF. The CDR3 coding sequence is TGCAGTGCTAGTCGCGACAGGGGGGGCGTTGAGCAGTTCTTC.

This clonotype rates as medium-sized (0.01 to 0.1%). This chain links TRBV6-5 with TRBJ2-2, with 10 bases that match TRBD2. CDR1 and CDR2 from the germline V gene are MNHEY and SVGAGI. The V and J ends lost 7 bases and 7 bases, in that order; junction bases with no gene match: 9. The CDR3 is 15 residues long. CDR3 amino acids: CASTVSGGAIGELFF. The CDR3 bases are TGTGCCAGCACCGTGAGCGGGGGGGCAATCGGGGAGCTGTTTTTT.

To note about this clonotype: Possible read error: a much larger clone is one base away. Because it lacks the conserved phenylalanine or tryptophan at the end, this CDR3 is likely a read error. This chain links TRBV28 with TRBJ2-1, with 9 positions matching TRBD2. The V gene's germline CDR1 is MDHEN and CDR2 SYDVKM. V lost 3 bases to trimming and J lost 8 bases; unmatched junction nucleotides: 8. The CDR3 has 15 residues. The CDR3 region has the DNA TGTGCCAGCAGTTTTCTGCGGGAGGGTTTTGATGAGCAGTTCATC. This gives the protein CASSFLREGFDEQFI.

In this sample, this clonotype turned up many times. The chain links TRBV6-1 to TRBJ1-1; TRBD1 matches at 10 bases. Germline V gene data show CDR1 as MNHNS and CDR2 as SASEGT. The CDR3 is 16 residues long. V dropped 4 bases and J dropped 0; count of bases not matched to a gene: 5. Here the CDR3 DNA reads TGTGCCAGCAGTGCCGGGACAGGGGTTATGAACACTGAAGCTTTCTTT. Its protein product is CASSAGTGVMNTEAFF.

This clonotype was observed many times. The chain combines TRBV20-1 with TRBJ2-3; TRBD1 or TRBD2 may be the D gene (6 bases each). The CDR3 length is 13 residues. CDR1 is DFQATT and CDR2 is SNEGSKA in the germline V gene (reference sequence). V was shortened by 6 bases and J by 4 bases, with 14 bases between the two germline ends. The CDR3 DNA reads as TGCAGTGCCGCGGGTGGGGGGCCAGATACGCAGTATTTT. Protein: CSAAGGGPDTQYF.